These 8 T cell receptor beta chains share one sample of origin, sequenced in a study of blood T cell repertoires in COVID-19. Measured with immunoSEQ multiplex PCR; TCRdb has only the in-frame clones, and not every one. The sample carries 200,000 to 300,000 clones, 90% recorded once. The sample was PBMCs or T cells enriched from blood (not recorded which). These TCRs come from a man aged 45-60 years who had been exposed to COVID-19.

This clone has only one observation. V is TRBV7-2 and J is TRBJ1-2; TRBD1 matches at 8 bases. Germline assignment: CDR1 SGHTA and CDR2 FQGNSA. Trimming cost V 4 bases and J 4 bases; bases outside gene matches: 5. This CDR3 is 14 amino acids long. For the CDR3, the DNA is TGTGCCAGCAGCTCGAGGACAGGGACCTATGGCTACACCTTC. Translating gives CASSSRTGTYGYTF.

V is TRBV5-1 and J is TRBJ1-5, with 10 positions matching TRBD1. The V and J ends lost 4 bases and 3 bases, in that order; junction bases with no gene match: 7. The germline gives CDR1 SGHRS, CDR2 YFSETQ. The CDR3 contains 16 residues. The CDR3 sequence: CASSTGTGVDNQPQHF. CDR3 DNA sequence: TGCGCCAGCAGCACGGGGACAGGGGTCGACAATCAGCCCCAGCATTTT.

The genes are TRBV11-1 and TRBJ1-1; 8 positions match TRBD1. J lost 4 bases, V lost 6 bases, and 13 bases had no gene match. Germline-derived CDR1 and CDR2 are SGHAT and FQDESV (reference sequence). This CDR3 spans 16 amino acids. The CDR3 bases are TGTGCCAGCAGAGATCAAAACAGGGGGGGAGGCACTGAAGCTTTCTTT. Residues: CASRDQNRGGGTEAFF.

The rearrangement links TRBV5-5 to TRBJ2-7, with 7 bases lining up with TRBD2. Per germline, CDR1 SGHKS and CDR2 YYEKEE (reference sequence). The CDR3 spans 14 residues. J was trimmed by 3 bases and V by 4 bases; bases with no gene match: 7. The CDR3 protein is CASSKPGGGYEQYV. DNA of the CDR3: TGTGCCAGCAGCAAGCCGGGGGGTGGCTACGAGCAGTACGTC.

The chain joins TRBV5-1 to TRBJ1-4; TRBD1 matches at 10 bases. The CDR3 extends over 15 amino acids. The germline V gene encodes CDR1 SGHRS and CDR2 YFSETQ. V was clipped by 0 bases and J by 6 bases; unmatched bases: 2. The CDR3 DNA follows: TGCGCCAGCAGCTTGGCGGGGACAGGGGATGAAAAACTGTTTTTT. As protein: CASSLAGTGDEKLFF.

V usage is TRBV2 and J usage is TRBJ2-1, with a possible D match to TRBD2 (6 bases). With 10 bases removed from V and 7 bases from J, the gap between germline ends came to 17 bases. The CDR3 extends over 13 amino acids. CDR1 and CDR2 from the germline V gene are SNHLY and FYNNEI. The CDR3 DNA reads as TGTGCCACCGGGGGAATTTCAAGGAATGAGCAGTTCTTC. Its protein product is CATGGISRNEQFF.

As concerns this clone: Distinct nucleotide sequences in the sample also encode this CDR3. The rearrangement joins TRBV5-1 to TRBJ2-2; 7 bases fit TRBD1. The CDR3 totals 15 residues. Looked up from germline, CDR1 is SGHRS and CDR2 is YFSETQ. Germline trimming cut 4 bases from V and 0 bases from J; bases unmatched to any gene: 3. The CDR3 loop reads CASSKDRANTGELFF. The CDR3 coding sequence is TGCGCCAGCAGCAAAGACAGGGCGAACACCGGGGAGCTGTTTTTT.

This clone turned up a few times. The chain carries TRBV5-1 and TRBJ1-1; 7 bases match TRBD1. Germline assignment: CDR1 SGHRS and CDR2 YFSETQ. V gave up 6 bases and J gave up 4 bases; unmatched junction bases: 9. The CDR3 is made up of 14 amino acids. For the CDR3, the DNA is TGCGCCAGCACCTACGACAGGGTAGGCACTGAAGCTTTCTTT. Translation: CASTYDRVGTEAFF.